A selection of T cell receptor beta chains follows, all from one sample in a study of T-cell memory formation after mild COVID-19. From the 5' RACE reads, TCRdb called clonotypes with MiXCR, one entry per CDR3 protein. The sample yields roughly 250,000 distinct CDR3 sequences, around 15% seen once. What was sequenced was PBMCs or a T cell subset sorted from them (not recorded which). Receptors were obtained from a man younger than 35 who had mild COVID-19 (a few samples of this study predate the infection). Cell type and time point are not known. Each CDR3 is given with its conserved first and last residue. A D gene is named only where the DNA matches it firmly. Size values are once, few and many counts, or a class for expanded clones, and some rows have none.

j_gene: TRBJ2-1; d_gene: .; v_gene: TRBV15; abundance: .; CDR3nt: TGTGCCACCAGCAGAGATTATTACGGAGGTTTAGCCAATGAGCAGTTCTTC; CDR3aa: CATSRDYYGGLANEQFF
j_gene: TRBJ2-2; d_gene: .; v_gene: TRBV10-3; abundance: few; CDR3nt: TGTGCCATCAGTCCATCCGGAGTCCCCGGGGAGCTGTTTTTT; CDR3aa: CAISPSGVPGELFF
j_gene: TRBJ1-2; d_gene: .; v_gene: TRBV5-1; abundance: few; CDR3nt: TGCGCCAGCAGCTTGGCGGCAGCGTATGGCTACACCTTC; CDR3aa: CASSLAAAYGYTF
j_gene: TRBJ2-7; d_gene: TRBD1; v_gene: TRBV7-6; abundance: few; CDR3nt: TGTGCCAGCAGCTCATACAGGGGACCCGAGCAGTACTTC; CDR3aa: CASSSYRGPEQYF
j_gene: TRBJ2-7; d_gene: .; v_gene: TRBV12-3/TRBV12-4; abundance: many; CDR3nt: TGTGCCAGCAGTTTAGCGCGGTGGGAGCAGTACTTC; CDR3aa: CASSLARWEQYF
j_gene: TRBJ2-5; d_gene: .; v_gene: TRBV24-1; abundance: many; CDR3nt: TGTGCCACCAGTGATTGGACAGCAGAGACCCAGTACTTC; CDR3aa: CATSDWTAETQYF
j_gene: TRBJ2-3; d_gene: .; v_gene: TRBV4-3; abundance: .; CDR3nt: TGCGCCAGCAGCCAAGATTGGGGGGATACGCAGTATTTT; CDR3aa: CASSQDWGDTQYF
j_gene: TRBJ2-5; d_gene: .; v_gene: TRBV5-1; abundance: few; CDR3nt: TGCGCCAGCAGCCCTCTGGGGGGCCGGGAGACCCAGTACTTC; CDR3aa: CASSPLGGRETQYF
j_gene: TRBJ1-4; d_gene: .; v_gene: TRBV29-1; abundance: .; CDR3nt: TGCAGCGTTGGCCCCGGACTAAATGAAAAACTGTTTTTT; CDR3aa: CSVGPGLNEKLFF
j_gene: TRBJ2-3; d_gene: TRBD2; v_gene: TRBV5-1; abundance: many; CDR3nt: TGCGCCAGCAGCCCTAGCGGGGGGACCCTCACAGATACGCAGTATTTT; CDR3aa: CASSPSGGTLTDTQYF
j_gene: TRBJ1-5; d_gene: .; v_gene: TRBV27; abundance: .; CDR3nt: TGTGCCAGCAGAGCAAGACCTGTCGGTCAGCCCCAGCATTTT; CDR3aa: CASRARPVGQPQHF
j_gene: TRBJ2-3; d_gene: .; v_gene: TRBV7-2; abundance: .; CDR3nt: TGTGCCAGCGGACCCCGGGGGAGGGGGCCAGATACGCAGTATTTT; CDR3aa: CASGPRGRGPDTQYF
j_gene: TRBJ2-7; d_gene: .; v_gene: TRBV29-1; abundance: few; CDR3nt: TGCAGCGTTGCAGAATCCTACGAGCAGTACTTC; CDR3aa: CSVAESYEQYF
j_gene: TRBJ2-1; d_gene: .; v_gene: TRBV5-1; abundance: .; CDR3nt: TGCGCCAGCAGCTTGGGGTCCTCCTCCCGAGGCAATGAGCAGTTCTTC; CDR3aa: CASSLGSSSRGNEQFF
j_gene: TRBJ1-1; d_gene: .; v_gene: TRBV18; abundance: .; CDR3nt: TGTGCCAGCTCACCGAGGCAGGAAGTCACTGAAGCTTTCTTT; CDR3aa: CASSPRQEVTEAFF
j_gene: TRBJ2-2; d_gene: .; v_gene: TRBV7-2; abundance: many; CDR3nt: TGTGCCAGCAGCTTACAGGGAAACACCGGGGAGCTGTTTTTT; CDR3aa: CASSLQGNTGELFF
j_gene: TRBJ2-7; d_gene: TRBD2; v_gene: TRBV20-1; abundance: few; CDR3nt: TGCAGTGCTAGTGGACTAGCGGAAAGCTACGAGCAGTACTTC; CDR3aa: CSASGLAESYEQYF
j_gene: TRBJ1-1; d_gene: TRBD1; v_gene: TRBV7-2; abundance: .; CDR3nt: TGTGCCAGCAGCACTCACAGGGGGCAGAGTAACACTGAAGCTTTCTTT; CDR3aa: CASSTHRGQSNTEAFF
j_gene: TRBJ1-1; d_gene: .; v_gene: TRBV29-1; abundance: few; CDR3nt: TGCAGCGCTGTACACGGTGGGGACACTGAAGCTTTCTTT; CDR3aa: CSAVHGGDTEAFF
j_gene: TRBJ2-5; d_gene: .; v_gene: TRBV5-1; abundance: many; CDR3nt: TGCGCCAGCAGCTTGATGACAGATCAAGAGACCCAGTACTTC; CDR3aa: CASSLMTDQETQYF
j_gene: TRBJ1-2; d_gene: .; v_gene: TRBV25-1; abundance: few; CDR3nt: TGTGCCAGCAGCCAGGCAGGGGACTATGGCTACACCTTC; CDR3aa: CASSQAGDYGYTF
j_gene: TRBJ1-3; d_gene: .; v_gene: TRBV7-9; abundance: many; CDR3nt: TGTGCCAGCAGCTTAGCCGAACGAGGCTCTGGAAACACCATATATTTT; CDR3aa: CASSLAERGSGNTIYF
j_gene: TRBJ1-6; d_gene: TRBD1; v_gene: TRBV12-3/TRBV12-4; abundance: few; CDR3nt: TGTGCCAGCGGGAGCAGGGGGGCGAATTCACCCCTCCACTTT; CDR3aa: CASGSRGANSPLHF
j_gene: TRBJ2-4; d_gene: .; v_gene: TRBV18; abundance: few; CDR3nt: TGTGCCAGCTCACTATCACAGGGGGGGACCAAAAACATTCAGTACTTC; CDR3aa: CASSLSQGGTKNIQYF
j_gene: TRBJ1-2; d_gene: .; v_gene: TRBV15; abundance: few; CDR3nt: TGTGCCACCAGCAGAGCCTCGACAGGCTATGGCTACACCTTC; CDR3aa: CATSRASTGYGYTF